A selection of T cell receptor beta chains follows, all from one sample in a study of blood T cell repertoires in COVID-19. The table came from immunoSEQ multiplex PCR; TCRdb's copy has only in-frame clones and leaves some out. The table includes some 150,000 clones, around 86% detected once. Material: peripheral blood. These receptors all come from an elderly woman in a cohort sampled during active or convalescent COVID-19. Each CDR3 is given with its conserved first and last residue. A D gene is named only where the DNA matches it firmly. A clone size is listed for some rows: how often the clone was seen (once, few, many), or a class if it is expanded.

>14|.|TRBJ2-2|TRBD1|TRBV6-5
TGTACTCGACGGACAGGGAATAACACCGGGGAGCTGTTTTTT
CTRRTGNNTGELFF
>13|.|TRBJ1-1|.|TRBV27
TGTGCCAGCAGTTTACTCAGGGACACTGAAGCTTTCTTT
CASSLLRDTEAFF
>18|.|TRBJ1-5|TRBD1|TRBV23-1
TGCGCCAGCAGTCAACCGCCGGGGGACAGGGTGAGCAATCAGCCCCAGCATTTT
CASSQPPGDRVSNQPQHF
>14|.|TRBJ1-4|TRBD1|TRBV18
TGTGCCAGCTCATCGAACAGGGGGTACGAAAAACTGTTTTTT
CASSSNRGYEKLFF
>15|.|TRBJ1-5|TRBD1|TRBV28
TGTGCCAGCAGAGCGACAGGGGGTGGCAATCAGCCCCAGCATTTT
CASRATGGGNQPQHF
>14|.|TRBJ1-2|.|TRBV28
TGTGCCAGCAGTTTGGAGACAGCTAACTATGGCTACACCTTC
CASSLETANYGYTF
>14|once|TRBJ1-2|.|TRBV28
TGTGCCAGCACCTTAGGGGGAGCTAACTATGGCTACACCTTC
CASTLGGANYGYTF
>14|once|TRBJ1-1|TRBD1|TRBV30
TGTGCCTGGAGTACAGGGACAGGGAACACTGAAGCTTTCTTT
CAWSTGTGNTEAFF
>18|few|TRBJ2-2|TRBD1|TRBV11-2
TGTGCCAGCAGCTTGTCGTCCGGGGACAGTAGGAACACCGGGGAGCTGTTTTTT
CASSLSSGDSRNTGELFF
>16|.|TRBJ1-1|TRBD1|TRBV4-3
TGCGCCAGCAGCCAAGCGCCGGGACAGCAGAACACTGAAGCTTTCTTT
CASSQAPGQQNTEAFF
>15|once|TRBJ1-6|.|TRBV27
TGTGCCAGCAGTTTCGGGTGGACCTATAATTCACCCCTCCACTTT
CASSFGWTYNSPLHF
>18|.|TRBJ2-3|TRBD2|TRBV7-2
TGTGCCAGCAGCTCCCCGGGCGGGGGGTTATTAGGCACAGATACGCAGTATTTT
CASSSPGGGLLGTDTQYF
>14|.|TRBJ2-1|.|TRBV5-4
TGTGCCAGCAGGCTCTCACGGGTCCGCAATGAGCAGTTCTTC
CASRLSRVRNEQFF
>14|.|TRBJ1-1|TRBD1|TRBV6-5
TGTGCCAGCAGTCGGGACAGGGGGGGCACTGAAGCTTTCTTT
CASSRDRGGTEAFF
>14|.|TRBJ2-5|TRBD2|TRBV19
TGTGCCAGTAGCCTAGCGGGGGGTTCAGAGACCCAGTACTTC
CASSLAGGSETQYF
>15|.|TRBJ2-5|.|TRBV5-5
TGTGCCAGCAGCCTCCGCCGTGGAGAACAAGAGACCCAGTACTTC
CASSLRRGEQETQYF
>17|once|TRBJ2-3|.|TRBV11-2
TGTGCCAGCAGCTCTACCTTTAGGGGGGGACCACACGATACGCAGTATTTT
CASSSTFRGGPHDTQYF
>11|.|TRBJ1-1|.|TRBV30
TGTGCCTGGAGTGTACTCGGTGAAGCTTTCTTT
CAWSVLGEAFF
>16|.|TRBJ1-4|TRBD1|TRBV6-1
TGTGCCAGCGGGGAAGACAGGGGGCGGGCTAATGAAAAACTGTTTTTT
CASGEDRGRANEKLFF
>14|.|TRBJ1-4|.|TRBV4-1
TGCGCCAGCAGCCAACAGGCCGCAAATGAAAAACTGTTTTTT
CASSQQAANEKLFF
>14|.|TRBJ1-5|TRBD1|TRBV6-5
TGTGCCAGCCTGGACAGGACGAACAATCAGCCCCAGCATTTT
CASLDRTNNQPQHF
>13|.|TRBJ2-2|.|TRBV7-2
TGTGCCAGCAGCTTCGGTCTTTTCCGGGAGCTGTTTTTT
CASSFGLFRELFF
>14|.|TRBJ2-5|.|TRBV9
TGTGCCAGCAGCGGGGACATTCAATGGGAGACCCAGTACTTC
CASSGDIQWETQYF
>11|.|TRBJ1-2|.|TRBV4-1
TGCGCCAGCAGCTCAGGGTATGGCTACACCTTC
CASSSGYGYTF